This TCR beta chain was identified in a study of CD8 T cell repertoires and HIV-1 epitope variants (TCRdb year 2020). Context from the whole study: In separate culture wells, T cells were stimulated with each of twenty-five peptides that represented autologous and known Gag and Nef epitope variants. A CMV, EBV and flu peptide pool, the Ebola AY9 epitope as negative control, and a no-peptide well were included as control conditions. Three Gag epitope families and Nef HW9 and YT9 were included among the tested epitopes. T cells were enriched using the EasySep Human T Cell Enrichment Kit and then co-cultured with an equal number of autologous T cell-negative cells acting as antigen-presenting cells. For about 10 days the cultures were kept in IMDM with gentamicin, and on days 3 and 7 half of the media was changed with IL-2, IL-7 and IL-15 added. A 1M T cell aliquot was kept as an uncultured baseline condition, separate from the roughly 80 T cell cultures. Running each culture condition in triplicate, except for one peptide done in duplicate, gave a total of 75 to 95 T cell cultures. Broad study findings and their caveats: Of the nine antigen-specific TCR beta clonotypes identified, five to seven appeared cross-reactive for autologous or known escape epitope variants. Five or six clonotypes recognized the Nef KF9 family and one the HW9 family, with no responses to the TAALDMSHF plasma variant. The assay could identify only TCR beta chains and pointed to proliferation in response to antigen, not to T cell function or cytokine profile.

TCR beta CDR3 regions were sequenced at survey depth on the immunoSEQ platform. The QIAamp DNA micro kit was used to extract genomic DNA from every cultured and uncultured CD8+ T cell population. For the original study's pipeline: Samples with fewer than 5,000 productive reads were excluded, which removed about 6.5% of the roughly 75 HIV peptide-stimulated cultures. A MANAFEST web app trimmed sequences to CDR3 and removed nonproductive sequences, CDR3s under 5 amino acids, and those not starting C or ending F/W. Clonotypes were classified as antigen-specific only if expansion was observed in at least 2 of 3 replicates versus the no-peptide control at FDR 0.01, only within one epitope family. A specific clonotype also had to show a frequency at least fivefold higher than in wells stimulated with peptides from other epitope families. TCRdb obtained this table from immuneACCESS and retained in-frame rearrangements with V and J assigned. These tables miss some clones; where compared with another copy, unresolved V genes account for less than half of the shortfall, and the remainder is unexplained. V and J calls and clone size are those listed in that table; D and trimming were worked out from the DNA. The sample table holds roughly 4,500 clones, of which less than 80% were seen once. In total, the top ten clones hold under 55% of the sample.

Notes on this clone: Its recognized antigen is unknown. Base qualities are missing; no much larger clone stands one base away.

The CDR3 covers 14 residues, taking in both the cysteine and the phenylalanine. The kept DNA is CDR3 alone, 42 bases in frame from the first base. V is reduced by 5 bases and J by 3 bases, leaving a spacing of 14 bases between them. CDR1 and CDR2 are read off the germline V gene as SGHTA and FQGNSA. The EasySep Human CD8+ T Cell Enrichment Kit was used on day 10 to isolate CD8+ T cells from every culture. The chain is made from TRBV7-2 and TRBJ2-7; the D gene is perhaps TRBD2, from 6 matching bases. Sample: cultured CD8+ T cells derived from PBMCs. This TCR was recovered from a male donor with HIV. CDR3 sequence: CASSPEAGFYEQYF. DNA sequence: TGTGCCAGCAGCCCTGAGGCGGGGTTCTACGAGCAGTACTTC.